This T cell receptor (beta chain) was sequenced for a study of patients and donors after allogeneic stem cell transplantation. Germline V gene sequence: CDR1 SQVTM, CDR2 ANQGSEA. This CDR3 comprises 16 residues. The J segment lost 7 bases and the V segment lost 7 bases, leaving 17 bases of the junction unmatched. One entry per CDR3 protein, called by TCRdb with MiXCR from the RT-PCR reads. The sample shows 900,000 to 1,000,000 distinct CDR3 sequences, roughly 18% of them seen only once. The chain has TRBV29-1 and TRBJ2-1; 9 bases are a match to TRBD2. This receptor was taken from a human donor who was either an allogeneic HSCT recipient or a stem cell or donor lymphocyte infusion donor (not recorded which). It is not recorded whose cells these are; they may come from a transplant donor. Sequenced material: blood, either unsorted or a sorted T cell fraction (not recorded which). The CDR3 nucleotides are TGCAGCGCCCGGCGCCATCTTAGCGGGAGTGGGAATGAGCAGTTCTTC. Translation: CSARRHLSGSGNEQFF.